The 32 T cell receptor beta chains in this list originate from one sample, sequenced in a study of blood T cells in healthy people across ages. Then a second PCR, running roughly 7 to 11 cycles, was carried out with a sample-barcoded 5' primer and a J-beta primer mix. TCRdb used MiXCR to reprocess the 5' RACE reads, holding one entry per CDR3 protein. The data contain about 940,000 distinct CDR3 sequences, roughly 43% of them singletons. The sequenced sample consisted of blood. The receptors originated from a man under 40 in good health.

The chain joins TRBV25-1 to TRBJ1-2; D is unclear. CDR1 and CDR2 (germline): MGHDK, SYGVNS. The CDR3 is 14 residues long. The V gene lost 4 bases and the J gene lost 2 bases, with 11 bases spanning the gap. The CDR3 reads CASSVSGRNYGYTF. CDR3 bases: TGTGCCAGCAGTGTGTCCGGACGGAACTATGGCTACACCTTC.

The chain uses TRBV15 and TRBJ2-5, with D possibly being TRBD1 (6 bases). The CDR3 consists of 14 residues. V lost 0 bases and J lost 11, with 16 bases in between. The germline CDR1 and CDR2 sequences are LNHNV and YYDKDF (reference sequence). The CDR3 sequence is CATSRERTDNEQYF. In DNA form, the CDR3 reads TGTGCCACCAGCAGAGAGAGGACAGACAATGAGCAGTACTTC.

The chain joins TRBV9 to TRBJ1-1, with TRBD1 identical over 7 bases. Germline-derived CDR1 and CDR2 are SGDLS and YYNGEE. The J segment lost 0 bases and the V segment lost 4 bases, leaving 9 bases of the junction unmatched. CDR3 length: 16 residues. This CDR3 is CASSQGQRFMNTEAFF. The CDR3, as DNA: TGTGCCAGCAGCCAGGGACAGCGGTTCATGAACACTGAAGCTTTCTTT.

This clonotype was seen only a few times. The V call is TRBV7-2, the J call TRBJ2-7, with D possibly called TRBD1 or TRBD2 (6 bases each). The CDR3 length is 15 residues. Trimming shortened V by 5 bases and J by 3 bases, and 17 bases separated the two germline ends. In germline, CDR1 is SGHTA, CDR2 FQGNSA. The CDR3 DNA reads as TGTGCCAGCAGCCCGGGAGAGGACAGAATCTACGAGCAGTACTTC. Amino acids: CASSPGEDRIYEQYF.

This clonotype was observed a few times. This sequence joins TRBV4-2 and TRBJ2-7; 9 bases are a match to TRBD1. From germline, CDR1 is LGHNA and CDR2 YNFKEQ. The CDR3 extends over 14 amino acids. V trimming: 4 bases; J trimming: 2 bases; junction bases outside the gene matches: 3. CDR3 region: CASSRDRVTYEQYF. Written as DNA, the CDR3 is TGTGCCAGCAGCCGGGACAGGGTAACCTACGAGCAGTACTTC.

As regards this clonotype: A much larger clone differs from this one at a single base, so this may be a read error. CDR3 sequence (DNA): TGTGCCATCAGTGAGGAGACTAGCGGCTCCACAGAGACGCAGTATTTT. Protein: CAISEETSGSTETQYF. The chain is built from TRBV10-3 and TRBJ2-3; 9 bases map to TRBD2. Germline loops: CDR1 ENHRY, CDR2 SYGVKD. The CDR3 consists of 16 residues.

A few counts support this clonotype. V and J are TRBV9 and TRBJ2-1, with 16 bases that match TRBD2. Germline CDR1 and CDR2: SGDLS and YYNGEE. The CDR3 runs to 18 residues. V gave up 2 bases and J gave up 2 bases; unmatched junction bases: 4. CDR3 loop: CASSVWGTSGGAYNEQFF. DNA for the CDR3: TGTGCCAGCAGCGTCTGGGGGACTAGCGGGGGGGCCTACAATGAGCAGTTCTTC.

This rearrangement joins TRBV6-1 to TRBJ2-7; a possible D gene is TRBD1 (6 bases). V was trimmed by 5 bases and J by 5 bases, leaving 13 bases between them. In germline, CDR1 is MNHNS, CDR2 SASEGT. This CDR3 comprises 13 residues. In DNA form, the CDR3 reads TGTGCCAGCAGTAGGACAGCTTTCAACGAGCAGTACTTC. Protein product: CASSRTAFNEQYF.

The chain uses TRBV27 and TRBJ2-7, with a tentative D call TRBD1 (5 bases). The CDR3 runs to 13 residues. Germline CDR1 and CDR2: MNHEY and SMNVEV (reference sequence). Trimming removed 5 bases from V and 3 bases from J, with 11 bases in between. The CDR3, as DNA: TGTGCCAGCAGTCCGGACAACAACTACGAGCAGTACTTC. Translation: CASSPDNNYEQYF.

The J gene is TRBJ2-5, the V gene TRBV28, with 9 positions matching TRBD2. Germline values: CDR1 MDHEN, CDR2 SYDVKM. This CDR3 has 16 amino acids. Germline trimming cut 3 bases from V and 3 bases from J; bases unmatched to any gene: 8. The CDR3 nucleotides are TGTGCCAGCAGTTTTCTGGGCGGGGGGGCAGAAGAGACCCAGTACTTC. Its protein is CASSFLGGGAEETQYF. Full variable domain (missing parts from reference TRBV28 and TRBJ2-5): DVKVTQSSRYLVKRTGEKVFLECVQDMDHENMFWYRQDPGLGLRLIYFSYDVKMKEKGDIPEGYSVSREKKERFSLILESASTNQTSMYLCASSFLGGGAEETQYFGPGTRLLVL.

The rearrangement uses TRBV5-6 and TRBJ2-1, with TRBD1 as a possible D gene (6 bases). This CDR3 region has 14 residues. V shed 4 bases and J shed 9 bases, with 17 bases lying between them. CDR1 SGHDT and CDR2 YYEEEE come from the germline V gene. CDR3 bases: TGTGCCAGCAGCCGACTCGACAGGATCAGTGAGCAGTTCTTC. Protein product: CASSRLDRISEQFF.

The rearrangement uses TRBV7-9 and TRBJ2-1; TRBD2 is a possible D gene (5 bases). V shed 0 bases and J shed 13 bases, with 10 bases lying between them. The CDR3 extends over 12 amino acids. Germline CDR1 and CDR2: SEHNR and FQNEAQ (reference sequence). CDR3 in amino acids: CASSLAGILQFF. CDR3 coding DNA: TGTGCCAGCAGCTTAGCCGGGATTTTACAGTTCTTC. Drawing the rest from reference TRBV7-9 and TRBJ2-1, the complete variable domain is DTGVSQNPRHKITKRGQNVTFRCDPISEHNRLYWYRQTLGQGPEFLTYFQNEAQLEKSRLLSDRFSAERPKGSFSTLEIQRTEQGDSAMYLCASSLAGILQFFGPGTRLTVL.

The rearrangement uses TRBV4-1 and TRBJ2-3; no firm D call. Trimming removed 4 bases at V and 1 base at J, with 9 bases between. This CDR3 contains 14 residues. Germline V CDR1 and CDR2: MGHRA, YSYEKL. The chain's CDR3 is CASSPVPGTDTQYF. CDR3 sequence (DNA): TGCGCCAGCAGCCCTGTCCCTGGCACAGATACGCAGTATTTT.

This clonotype was observed a handful of times. The chain links TRBV12-3 or TRBV12-4 to TRBJ2-7; D unclear. Trimming shortened V by 6 bases and J by 2 bases, and 11 bases separated the two germline ends. CDR3 length: 13 residues. This chain's CDR3 is CASSPYGPYEQYF. In DNA form, the CDR3 reads TGTGCCAGCAGCCCGTACGGACCCTACGAGCAGTACTTC.

The count of this clonotype is one. This chain links TRBV4-1 with TRBJ1-6; D call uncertain. CDR3 length equals 14 residues. Trimming cost V 4 bases and J 5 bases, with 9 bases left between them. The germline V gene has CDR1 MGHRA and CDR2 YSYEKL. CDR3 in amino acids: CASSRGPDNSPLHF. The DNA of the CDR3 is TGCGCCAGCAGCCGAGGACCCGATAATTCACCCCTCCACTTT.

Only one count was recorded for this clonotype. This chain joins TRBV30 and TRBJ2-3; D is ambiguous. V lost 0 bases and J lost 4, with 5 bases in between. Germline assignment: CDR1 GTSNPN and CDR2 SVGIG (reference sequence). CDR3 length: 12 residues. CDR3 loop: CAWSVGADTQYF. In nucleotides, the CDR3 is TGTGCCTGGAGTGTAGGCGCAGATACGCAGTATTTT.

This clonotype was counted between two and nine times. The chain combines TRBV6-5 with TRBJ1-2, with D perhaps TRBD1 (5 bases). V lost 6 bases to trimming and J lost 8 bases, with 19 bases between them. This CDR3 region has 14 residues. Germline V gene lookup returns CDR1 MNHEY and CDR2 SVGAGI. The CDR3 protein is CASSDNAGPSGYTF. CDR3 bases: TGTGCCAGCAGCGACAATGCGGGACCTTCAGGCTACACCTTC.

The rearrangement links TRBV4-3 to TRBJ1-2; D remains ambiguous. The CDR3 sequence is 14 residues long. V lost 4 bases and J lost 6, with 15 bases in between. Germline loops: CDR1 LGHNA, CDR2 YSLEER. CDR3 sequence (DNA): TGCGCCAGCAGCCGAGACTTAAATAGAGATGGCTACACCTTC. Residues: CASSRDLNRDGYTF.

The gene calls are TRBV2 and TRBJ2-1, with TRBD2 identical over 8 bases. Germline lookup yields CDR1 SNHLY and CDR2 FYNNEI. J gave up 8 bases and V 4 bases, and 7 bases lay outside the gene matches. CDR3 length: 14 amino acids. The CDR3 nucleotides read TGTGCCAGCAGTGGGACTAGCTGGTCCTATGAGCAGTTCTTC. It yields the protein CASSGTSWSYEQFF.

The V gene is TRBV11-1, the J gene TRBJ2-3; the match to TRBD2 covers 10 bases. CDR1 is SGHAT and CDR2 is FQDESV in the germline V gene (reference sequence). The trim removed 3 bases at V and 3 bases at J, leaving 6 bases unmatched. The CDR3 totals 16 residues. The CDR3: CASSFQAGGSTDTQYF. CDR3 sequence (DNA): TGTGCCAGCAGCTTCCAAGCGGGGGGGAGTACAGATACGCAGTATTTT. The entire variable domain, with the rest obtained from reference TRBV11-1 and TRBJ2-3, is as follows: EAEVAQSPRYKITEKSQAVAFWCDPISGHATLYWYRQILGQGPELLVQFQDESVVDDSQLPKDRFSAERLKGVDSTLKIQPAELGDSAMYLCASSFQAGGSTDTQYFGPGTRLTVL.

This clonotype was detected a few times. The gene calls are TRBV20-1 and TRBJ2-3; TRBD1 is a possible D gene (7 bases). CDR1 and CDR2 from the germline V gene are DFQATT and SNEGSKA (reference sequence). The CDR3 is 13 amino acids. V was cut by 5 bases and J by 6 bases, with 15 bases left in between. This CDR3 reads CSALRAGGDTQYF. CDR3 in DNA: TGCAGTGCTCTCCGGGCAGGGGGGGATACGCAGTATTTT.

This clonotype came up many times. The chain combines TRBV5-1 with TRBJ2-7; D call uncertain. The germline V gene has CDR1 SGHRS and CDR2 YFSETQ. The CDR3 is 13 residues long. V lost 1 base to trimming and J lost 1 base, with 6 bases between them. The CDR3 DNA follows: TGCGCCAGCAGCTTGACAAGGTCCTACGAGCAGTACTTC. It translates to CASSLTRSYEQYF.

This clonotype appeared a few times. The CDR3 sequence: CASKYSGVTSTDTQYF. CDR3 in DNA: TGTGCCAGCAAATATAGCGGGGTAACTAGCACAGATACGCAGTATTTT. This chain links TRBV4-2 with TRBJ2-3, with 8 bases aligning to TRBD2. The CDR3 runs to 16 residues. The junction had 9 bases not matched to a gene; V was cut back by 7 bases and J by 0 bases. From germline, CDR1 is LGHNA and CDR2 YNFKEQ.

The chain recombines TRBV27 with TRBJ1-1; a weak D match, TRBD1 (5 bases). The CDR3 runs to 15 residues. Germline V gene lookup returns CDR1 MNHEY and CDR2 SMNVEV (reference sequence). V was cut by 10 bases and J by 0 bases, with 18 bases left in between. The DNA for the CDR3 is TGTGCCACCTTCTCCCCGGGACTGATGAACACTGAAGCTTTCTTT. Amino acid sequence: CATFSPGLMNTEAFF.

The chain is built from TRBV29-1 and TRBJ2-7, with D unresolved. Germline loops: CDR1 SQVTM, CDR2 ANQGSEA. The CDR3 consists of 13 residues. V lost 3 bases and J 5 bases, leaving 14 bases between the germline ends. CDR3 amino acids: CSVEIGGVDEQYF. The CDR3 DNA sequence: TGCAGCGTTGAGATCGGCGGAGTCGACGAGCAGTACTTC.

The chain recombines TRBV9 with TRBJ2-5, with unresolved D. This CDR3 has 15 amino acids. Germline V gene lookup returns CDR1 SGDLS and CDR2 YYNGEE. V was clipped by 4 bases and J by 5 bases, with 18 bases between them. The CDR3 nucleotides read TGTGCCAGCAGCCCCTCAGACTGGTTCGGGGAGACCCAGTACTTC. Protein product: CASSPSDWFGETQYF.

Regarding this clonotype: Relative to the germline gene, one junction end is altered; a read error may explain this. This sequence joins TRBV24-1 and TRBJ2-1; no clear D gene. CDR3 size: 13 residues. From germline, CDR1 is KGHDR and CDR2 SFDVKD. The CDR3 DNA reads TGTGCCACCGGTGATTTGTCAGGAAGAGAGCAGTTCTTC. Translated: CATGDLSGREQFF.

The V and J genes are TRBV4-3 and TRBJ2-3, with D perhaps matching TRBD2 (5 bases). Germline lookup yields CDR1 LGHNA and CDR2 YSLEER. The CDR3 length is 14 residues. Trimming left V 0 bases short and J 10 bases short, with 14 bases between. CDR3 residues: CASSQDPSGESQYF. The CDR3 nucleotides are TGCGCCAGCAGCCAAGATCCCTCCGGGGAGTCGCAGTATTTT.

The chain combines TRBV13 with TRBJ1-5; D is uncertain. Trimming stripped 5 bases from V and 9 bases from J, with 14 bases between. The germline V gene encodes CDR1 PRHDT and CDR2 FYEKMQ (reference sequence). The CDR3 is made up of 13 amino acids. CDR3 amino acids: CASSPGGRGPQHF. The CDR3 nucleotides read TGTGCCAGCAGCCCCGGAGGGCGCGGGCCCCAGCATTTT. The variable domain in full, completed from reference TRBV13 and TRBJ1-5, reads AAGVIQSPRHLIKEKRETATLKCYPIPRHDTVYWYQQGPGQDPQFLISFYEKMQSDKGSIPDRFSAQQFSDYHSELNMSSLELGDSALYFCASSPGGRGPQHFGDGTRLSIL.

This chain joins TRBV3-1 and TRBJ2-1; TRBD2 matches at 10 bases. Germline CDR1 is LGHDT and CDR2 is YNNKEL (reference sequence). The ends lost 1 base at V and 6 bases at J; junction bases unmatched: 3. This CDR3 spans 15 amino acids. In DNA, the CDR3 is TGTGCCAGCAGCCAAGTCAGCGGGGGGGTCAATGAGCAGTTCTTC. Protein: CASSQVSGGVNEQFF.

This clonotype was observed a handful of times. The chain couples TRBV27 to TRBJ2-1, with a weak D call TRBD1 (7 bases). V was shortened by 7 bases and J by 9 bases, with 19 bases between the two germline ends. Germline V lookup: CDR1 MNHEY, CDR2 SMNVEV (reference sequence). This CDR3 has 14 amino acids. CDR3 loop: CASTLRQGGREQFF. As DNA, the CDR3 is TGTGCCAGCACCCTAAGGCAGGGGGGTCGTGAGCAGTTCTTC.

The chain couples TRBV12-3 or TRBV12-4 to TRBJ2-5, with unresolved D. Trimming left V 1 base short and J 2 bases short, with 8 bases between. This CDR3 spans 14 amino acids. Here the CDR3 reads CASSLEADQETQYF. The CDR3 DNA is TGTGCCAGCAGTTTAGAGGCGGATCAAGAGACCCAGTACTTC.